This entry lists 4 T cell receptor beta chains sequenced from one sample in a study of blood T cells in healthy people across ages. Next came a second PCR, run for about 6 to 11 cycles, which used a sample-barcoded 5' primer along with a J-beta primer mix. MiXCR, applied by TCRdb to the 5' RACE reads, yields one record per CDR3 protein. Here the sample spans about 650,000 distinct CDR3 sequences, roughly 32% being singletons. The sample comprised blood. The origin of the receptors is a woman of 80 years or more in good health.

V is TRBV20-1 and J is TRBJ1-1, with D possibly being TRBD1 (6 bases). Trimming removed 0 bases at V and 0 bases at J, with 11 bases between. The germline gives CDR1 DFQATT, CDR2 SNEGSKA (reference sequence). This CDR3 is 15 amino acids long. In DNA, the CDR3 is TGCAGTGCTAGAGAACAGGGCGTTCTGAACACTGAAGCTTTCTTT. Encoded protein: CSAREQGVLNTEAFF.

DNA of the CDR3: TGCCGACTCTACGAGCAGTACTTC. This codes for CRLYEQYF. The V and J genes are TRBV20-1 and TRBJ2-7; D unresolved. CDR3 length: 8 residues. Germline V gene data show CDR1 as DFQATT and CDR2 as SNEGSKA (reference sequence).

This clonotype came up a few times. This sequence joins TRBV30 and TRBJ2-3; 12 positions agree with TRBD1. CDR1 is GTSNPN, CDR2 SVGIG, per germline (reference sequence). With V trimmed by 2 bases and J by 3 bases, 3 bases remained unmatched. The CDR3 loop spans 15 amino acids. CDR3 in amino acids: CAWSKGQGATDTQYF. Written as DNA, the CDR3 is TGTGCCTGGAGTAAGGGACAGGGGGCGACAGATACGCAGTATTTT. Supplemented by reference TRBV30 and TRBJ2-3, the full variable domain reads SQTIHQWPATLVQPVGSPLSLECTVEGTSNPNLYWYRQAAGRGLQLLFYSVGIGQISSEVPQNLSASRPQDRQFILSSKKLLLSDSGFYLCAWSKGQGATDTQYFGPGTRLTVL.

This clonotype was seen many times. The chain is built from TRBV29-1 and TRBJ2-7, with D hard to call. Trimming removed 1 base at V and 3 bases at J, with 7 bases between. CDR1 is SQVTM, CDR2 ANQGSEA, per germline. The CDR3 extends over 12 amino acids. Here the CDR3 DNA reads TGCAGCGTTGAAGGAAAGTACTACGAGCAGTACTTC. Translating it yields CSVEGKYYEQYF.